This TCR beta chain was sequenced in a study of T-cell memory formation after mild COVID-19. Study results and limitations: Second-wave clones peaking on day 37 lacked confirmed SARS-CoV-2 specificity. Memory cells collected pre-infection included some clones that later responded, suggesting cross-reactive memory joined.

5'RACE with constant-segment primers built TCRalpha and TCRbeta cDNA libraries with UMIs. TCRdb passed the 5' RACE reads through MiXCR, listing each CDR3 protein once. The sample has hundreds of thousands of distinct CDR3 sequences, around an eighth seen once. Deletions cut 5 bases from V and 2 bases from J, with 15 bases between. The CDR3 is 15 residues long. This clonotype was recorded only once. The target antigen is unknown. This receptor was obtained from a man between 18 and 35 years old who had mild COVID-19 (a few samples of this study predate the infection). Cell type and time point are not known. Material: PBMCs or a T cell subset sorted from them (not recorded which). This chain uses TRBV12-3 or TRBV12-4 with TRBJ1-2, with D perhaps matching TRBD1 (6 bases). CDR3 sequence: CASSGTGTGNYGYTF. The CDR3 DNA reads as TGTGCCAGCAGTGGAACAGGGACGGGCAACTATGGCTACACCTTC.